The rows below give T cell receptor beta chains drawn from one sample of a study of blood T cell repertoires in COVID-19. The repertoire was sequenced with immunoSEQ multiplex PCR; TCRdb's copy has only in-frame clones and lacks some. The sample includes 110,000 to 150,000 clones, roughly 86% of them seen just once. The sample taken for sequencing was peripheral blood. The receptor source for this set is a man between 45 and 60 years old with active or convalescent COVID-19. Each CDR3 is given without its conserved first and last residue. A D gene is named only where the DNA matches it firmly.

NA	TRBV19	TRBJ1-2	ASSIQQGNGYT
NA	TRBV28	TRBJ2-5	ASSSRHVGMYQETQY
TRBD2	TRBV7-8	TRBJ2-7	ASSLVGGSSYEQY
TRBD1	TRBV27	TRBJ2-5	ASTSGTGGVGSETQY
NA	TRBV2	TRBJ1-2	ASSEGRVYGYT
TRBD1	TRBV30	TRBJ1-5	AWSPGTGSNQPQH
TRBD1	TRBV20-1	TRBJ1-1	SASKGAAF
NA	TRBV11-2	TRBJ2-2	ASSFALEPGELF
TRBD2	TRBV6-5	TRBJ2-7	ASSYSTSGSYEQY
TRBD2	TRBV15	TRBJ2-7	ATSPRGSGRDYEQY
NA	TRBV6-4	TRBJ2-1	ASSVFGERVNEQF
TRBD1	TRBV30	TRBJ1-4	AWSANRGRISNEKLF
NA	TRBV29-1	TRBJ2-3	SALPSDTQY
NA	TRBV29-1	TRBJ2-5	SVDRTGETQY
NA	TRBV18	TRBJ2-7	ASSPGARRSGEQY
NA	TRBV5-4	TRBJ2-5	ASSPRQAQETQY
TRBD2	TRBV9	TRBJ2-7	ASSVGAAGGTYEQY
TRBD1	TRBV28	TRBJ1-6	ASSLQGAGNSPLH